This paragraph reports one TCR beta chain. V was pared by 4 bases and J by 0 bases, with 10 bases between. The length of the CDR3 is 14 residues. The V gene's germline CDR1 is SGHNT and CDR2 YYREEE (reference sequence). The sample belongs to a study of shared clonotypes between healthy human individuals. On the study more broadly: Each donor's CD4 naive and CD4 memory cells filled three plates apiece, CD8 naive two, and CD8 memory one.

TCRdb's table, derived via immunoSEQ multiplex PCR, lists solely in-frame clones and lacks some. This sample yields more than 2,000,000 clones, of which 90% to 95% are seen a single time; under 0.45% belongs to the top ten. The gene calls are TRBV5-4 and TRBJ1-1; D ambiguous. Input material: naive CD4+ T cells from PBMCs. Subset here: CD45RA+ positively selected. This clonotype was sampled from a man aged 18 to 29 in good health. Some clones in this sample may be carry-over from other donors' samples. The CDR3 bases are TGTGCCAGCAGCACTTCCCAGTTGAACACTGAAGCTTTCTTT. This gives the protein CASSTSQLNTEAFF.